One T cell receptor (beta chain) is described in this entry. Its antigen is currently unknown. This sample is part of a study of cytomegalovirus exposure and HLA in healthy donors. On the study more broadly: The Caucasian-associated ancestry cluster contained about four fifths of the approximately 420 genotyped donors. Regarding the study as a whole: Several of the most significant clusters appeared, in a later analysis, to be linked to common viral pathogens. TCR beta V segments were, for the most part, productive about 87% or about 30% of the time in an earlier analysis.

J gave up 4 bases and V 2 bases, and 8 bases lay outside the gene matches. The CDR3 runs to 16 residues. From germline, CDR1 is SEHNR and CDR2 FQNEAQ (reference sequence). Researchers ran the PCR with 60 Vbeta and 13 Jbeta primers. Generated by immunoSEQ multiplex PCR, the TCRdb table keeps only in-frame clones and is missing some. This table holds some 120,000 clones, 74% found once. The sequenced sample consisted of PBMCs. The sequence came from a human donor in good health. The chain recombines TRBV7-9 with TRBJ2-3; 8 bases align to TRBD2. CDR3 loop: CASSLPRSGGADTQYF. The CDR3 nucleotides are TGTGCCAGCAGCTTACCCCGAAGCGGGGGCGCAGATACGCAGTATTTT. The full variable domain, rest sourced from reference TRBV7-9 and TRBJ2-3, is DTGVSQNPRHKITKRGQNVTFRCDPISEHNRLYWYRQTLGQGPEFLTYFQNEAQLEKSRLLSDRFSAERPKGSFSTLEIQRTEQGDSAMYLCASSLPRSGGADTQYFGPGTRLTVL.